In its sample, the clone carrying this T cell receptor (beta chain) was seen a few times. In the original processing: From reference gene primer amplification, estimates of nucleated cell counts were derived. Assay used: immunoSEQ multiplex PCR; TCRdb lists only in-frame clones, some missing. V and J calls and clone size follow that table, whereas D and trimming were derived from the DNA. The sample lists some 300,000 clones; roughly 84% were seen once. Residents of over 20 US areas, aged roughly 18 to 95 years, made up the participants. All recovered Cohort 3 donors got two negative PCRs, got clearance, or saw symptom resolution. The source of the sample is a study of blood T cell repertoires in COVID-19. Turning to the study itself: Italy, Spain and the United States were the sources of the convalescent and acute COVID-19 samples.

The V end lost 3 bases, the J end lost 3 bases, and 11 bases lay between the germline ends. The CDR3 has 14 amino acids. Germline V gene sequence: CDR1 LNHDA, CDR2 SQIVND (reference sequence). The sample consisted of PBMCs or T cells enriched from blood (not recorded which). This chain uses TRBV19 with TRBJ2-5; D possibly corresponds to TRBD1 (6 bases). This receptor was taken from a woman in her thirties who had recovered from COVID-19. In nucleotides, the CDR3 is TGTGCCAGTAGTATTAGCAGGGGCAAAGAGACCCAGTACTTC. This codes for CASSISRGKETQYF.